Below, 23 T cell receptor beta chains from the same sample are listed, as sequenced in a study of CD8+ T cells in alopecia areata. Extracted RNA was reverse transcribed into cDNA, the sequencing template. Generated by immunoSEQ multiplex PCR, the TCRdb table keeps only in-frame clones and is missing some. The repertoire includes fewer than 80,000 clones, roughly 57% of them detected once, and over 15% sits in the top ten. The specimen comprised CD8+ T cells sorted from blood, sampled at week 0. The origin of the receptors is a human donor with alopecia areata.

CDR3 nucleotide sequence: TGCGCCAGCAGCCAAGCCACAGCTGGGGCCAACGTCCTGACTTTC. Its translation: CASSQATAGANVLTF. This chain links TRBV4-3 with TRBJ2-6; D gene unclear. The CDR3 totals 15 residues. The germline V gene has CDR1 LGHNA and CDR2 YSLEER. The V end lost 1 base, the J end lost 2 bases, and 6 bases lay between the germline ends.

J is TRBJ2-7 and V is TRBV4-1; D remains ambiguous. Germline V gene lookup returns CDR1 MGHRA and CDR2 YSYEKL. The CDR3 consists of 15 residues. The V end lost 0 bases, the J end lost 1 base, and 10 bases lay between the germline ends. The CDR3 DNA reads as TGCGCCAGCAGCCAAGATCCTCGTTGGTCCTACGAGCAGTACTTC. Its protein is CASSQDPRWSYEQYF.

DNA for the CDR3: TGCAGCGTTGAAGATAGACAGGCGGAGCTGTTTTTT. Translation: CSVEDRQAELFF. The rearrangement links TRBV29-1 to TRBJ2-2, with a possible D match to TRBD1 (6 bases). There are 12 residues in the CDR3. Per the germline V gene, CDR1 is SQVTM and CDR2 is ANQGSEA. Trimming removed 0 bases from V and 10 bases from J, with 9 bases in between.

The rearrangement links TRBV29-1 to TRBJ2-4; weak D call: TRBD1 (5 bases). This CDR3 is 15 amino acids long. The germline CDR1 and CDR2 sequences are SQVTM and ANQGSEA. The V end lost 3 bases, the J end lost 12 bases, and 24 bases lay between the germline ends. CDR3: CSVEGHDRNIMGQYF. CDR3 DNA: TGCAGCGTTGAGGGGCACGATAGGAACATAATGGGTCAGTACTTC.

V is TRBV4-1 and J is TRBJ2-5; 8 bases match TRBD1. CDR3 length equals 15 residues. V dropped 4 bases and J dropped 0; count of bases not matched to a gene: 4. Germline CDR1 is MGHRA and CDR2 is YSYEKL. The CDR3 region is CASSPRDRYQETQYF. The CDR3 coding sequence is TGCGCCAGCAGCCCCAGGGACAGGTACCAAGAGACCCAGTACTTC.

The gene calls are TRBV27 and TRBJ1-2; TRBD1 aligns across 8 bases. The ends lost 5 bases at V and 3 bases at J; junction bases unmatched: 5. Germline CDR1 and CDR2: MNHEY and SMNVEV (reference sequence). CDR3 size: 14 residues. The CDR3, as DNA: TGTGCCAGCAGTCAGGCAGGGGGCGACTATGGCTACACCTTC. Translation: CASSQAGGDYGYTF.

This clone was recorded at least ten times. V gene TRBV19 combines with J gene TRBJ2-1, with unresolved D. The CDR3 loop spans 15 amino acids. The V gene lost 6 bases and the J gene lost 1 base, with 13 bases spanning the gap. Germline V gives CDR1 LNHDA, CDR2 SQIVND (reference sequence). CDR3 in DNA: TGTGCCAGTAGCCAAACCCCAGCTTCCTACAATGAGCAGTTCTTC. Its protein is CASSQTPASYNEQFF.

The rearrangement links TRBV15 to TRBJ1-2, with 7 bases matching TRBD1. The germline CDR1 and CDR2 sequences are LNHNV and YYDKDF (reference sequence). There are 13 residues in the CDR3. V dropped 3 bases and J dropped 2; count of bases not matched to a gene: 0. The CDR3 sequence: CATSSRGNYGYTF. The CDR3 DNA is TGTGCCACCAGCAGCAGGGGGAACTATGGCTACACCTTC.

The rearrangement joins TRBV4-1 to TRBJ2-7, with D possibly matching TRBD2 (5 bases). This CDR3 is 15 amino acids long. The V end lost 1 base, the J end lost 1 base, and 11 bases lay between the germline ends. The germline gives CDR1 MGHRA, CDR2 YSYEKL. CDR3 coding DNA: TGCGCCAGCAGCCAAGGGCCTCGGGGTTCCTACGAGCAGTACTTC. Its protein product is CASSQGPRGSYEQYF.

The V call is TRBV30, the J call TRBJ2-7; possible D gene TRBD2, 6 bases. V shed 7 bases and J shed 2 bases, with 15 bases lying between them. Germline V gives CDR1 GTSNPN, CDR2 SVGIG (reference sequence). The CDR3 runs 13 residues. Here the CDR3 DNA reads TGTGCCTACGAGAGGGAGGCCGCCTACGAGCAGTACTTC. Protein: CAYEREAAYEQYF.

The V gene is TRBV4-1, the J gene TRBJ1-5; no clear D. The CDR3 covers 13 residues. Germline V gene lookup returns CDR1 MGHRA and CDR2 YSYEKL. Trimming took 3 bases from V and 5 from J, leaving 8 bases between them. CDR3 loop: CASSQGWDQPQHF. The CDR3 bases are TGCGCCAGCAGCCAGGGCTGGGATCAGCCCCAGCATTTT.

The chain employs TRBV27 and TRBJ2-6, with D possibly matching TRBD2 (7 bases). CDR1 is MNHEY and CDR2 is SMNVEV in the germline V gene (reference sequence). Trimming took off 6 bases at V and 0 bases at J, with 18 bases between the two ends. CDR3 length: 18 amino acids. The CDR3 loop is CASSPPYREGSGANVLTF. In DNA form, the CDR3 reads TGTGCCAGCAGCCCACCCTACAGGGAGGGCTCTGGGGCCAACGTCCTGACTTTC.

The chain carries TRBV7-3 and TRBJ1-2, with D possibly TRBD1 on 5 matching bases. V shed 2 bases and J shed 4 bases, with 26 bases lying between them. CDR3 length: 19 amino acids. Germline V gene lookup returns CDR1 SGHTA and CDR2 FQGTGA. The CDR3 DNA sequence: TGTGCCAGCAGCTTAGCTGTTCCCAACCGGGACCAACTCCTCTATGGCTACACCTTC. Translated, it gives CASSLAVPNRDQLLYGYTF.

The V call is TRBV4-1, the J call TRBJ2-5, with D possibly TRBD1 on 6 matching bases. This CDR3 is 15 amino acids long. V lost 5 bases and J 5 bases, leaving 18 bases between the germline ends. Germline lookup yields CDR1 MGHRA and CDR2 YSYEKL. DNA of the CDR3: TGCGCCAGCAGCTCCCACGGACAGCCTGGGGAGACCCAGTACTTC. Protein: CASSSHGQPGETQYF.

The CDR3 nucleotides are TGTGCCAGCAGCTTAATAGCGGGCACCTACGAGCAGTACTTC. Translating it yields CASSLIAGTYEQYF. This chain uses TRBV7-6 with TRBJ2-7; 7 bases are a match to TRBD2. In germline, CDR1 is SGHVS, CDR2 FNYEAQ. Unmatched junction bases numbered 3, after V lost 2 bases and J lost 2 bases. This CDR3 spans 14 amino acids.

This chain uses TRBV19 with TRBJ2-1; 12 nucleotides line up with TRBD1. The germline gives CDR1 LNHDA, CDR2 SQIVND (reference sequence). This CDR3 contains 16 residues. Trimming took 3 bases from V and 7 from J; bases not matched to a gene: 7. CDR3 sequence reads: CASSIARDRGPNEQFF. In DNA form, the CDR3 reads TGTGCCAGTAGTATCGCCCGGGACAGGGGGCCGAATGAGCAGTTCTTC.

This chain uses TRBV28 with TRBJ2-7; unclear D gene. Trimming took 2 bases from V and 4 from J, leaving 9 bases between them. Germline V gene sequence: CDR1 MDHEN, CDR2 SYDVKM. This CDR3 spans 13 amino acids. The CDR3 region has the DNA TGTGCCAGCAGTTTAAGTCGCATATACGAGCAGTACTTC. Translated: CASSLSRIYEQYF. The complete variable domain, with remaining parts taken from reference TRBV28 and TRBJ2-7, reads DVKVTQSSRYLVKRTGEKVFLECVQDMDHENMFWYRQDPGLGLRLIYFSYDVKMKEKGDIPEGYSVSREKKERFSLILESASTNQTSMYLCASSLSRIYEQYFGPGTRLTVT.

This rearrangement joins TRBV7-2 to TRBJ2-7; no definite D call. Trimming took off 1 base at V and 2 bases at J, with 9 bases between the two ends. The CDR3 sequence is 14 residues long. Germline V gene lookup returns CDR1 SGHTA and CDR2 FQGNSA. The CDR3 nucleotides read TGTGCCAGCAGCTTAGTTGCCGCCACCTACGAGCAGTACTTC. This encodes CASSLVAATYEQYF.

This chain connects TRBV5-1 to TRBJ2-1, with 14 bases aligning to TRBD2. This CDR3 is built from 15 residues. The germline V gene has CDR1 SGHRS and CDR2 YFSETQ. V shed 4 bases, J shed 10 bases, and the junction held 7 bases outside the gene matches. The CDR3 DNA sequence: TGCGCCAGCAGCCTAGGACTAGCGGGAGGCGGAGAGCAGTTCTTC. Translated, it gives CASSLGLAGGGEQFF. Full variable domain (rest looked up from reference TRBV5-1 and TRBJ2-1): KAGVTQTPRYLIKTRGQQVTLSCSPISGHRSVSWYQQTPGQGLQFLFEYFSETQRNKGNFPGRFSGRQFSNSRSEMNVSTLELGDSALYLCASSLGLAGGGEQFFGPGTRLTVL.

This clone was picked up a small number of times. This chain connects TRBV6-1 to TRBJ2-7, with D possibly matching TRBD1 (7 bases). The CDR3 totals 15 residues. V gave up 4 bases and J gave up 2 bases, with 15 bases separating them. Germline V gene data show CDR1 as MNHNS and CDR2 as SASEGT. The CDR3 coding sequence is TGTGCCAGCAGTGCGAGGGCAGGGGGGACCTACGAGCAGTACTTC. Translation: CASSARAGGTYEQYF.

The chain is built from TRBV2 and TRBJ1-5; D call uncertain. The germline gives CDR1 SNHLY, CDR2 FYNNEI. V was trimmed by 3 bases and J by 3 bases, leaving 12 bases between them. This CDR3 is 15 amino acids long. The CDR3 coding sequence is TGTGCCAGCAGTGAGCGGAGGGCACCCAATCAGCCCCAGCATTTT. Translation: CASSERRAPNQPQHF. The entire variable domain, with the rest obtained from reference TRBV2 and TRBJ1-5, is as follows: EPEVTQTPSHQVTQMGQEVILRCVPISNHLYFYWYRQILGQKVEFLVSFYNNEISEKSEIFDDQFSVERPDGSNFTLKIRSTKLEDSAMYFCASSERRAPNQPQHFGDGTRLSIL.

The chain combines TRBV7-9 with TRBJ2-1; D is perhaps TRBD1 or TRBD2 (5 bases each). This CDR3 region has 15 residues. Germline CDR1 is SEHNR and CDR2 is FQNEAQ (reference sequence). Trimming shortened V by 4 bases and J by 4 bases, and 14 bases separated the two germline ends. CDR3 nucleotides: TGTGCCAGCAGCTCCCCCGGGACCGCATACAATGAGCAGTTCTTC. This sequence encodes CASSSPGTAYNEQFF.

This clone was recorded many times. The chain recombines TRBV7-2 with TRBJ1-1; D is undetermined. The V end lost 0 bases, the J end lost 2 bases, and 16 bases lay between the germline ends. The length of the CDR3 is 17 residues. Germline CDR1 and CDR2: SGHTA and FQGNSA. CDR3 in amino acids: CASSLAARAAPNTEAFF. The CDR3 nucleotides are TGTGCCAGCAGCTTAGCCGCGAGAGCAGCTCCCAACACTGAAGCTTTCTTT.